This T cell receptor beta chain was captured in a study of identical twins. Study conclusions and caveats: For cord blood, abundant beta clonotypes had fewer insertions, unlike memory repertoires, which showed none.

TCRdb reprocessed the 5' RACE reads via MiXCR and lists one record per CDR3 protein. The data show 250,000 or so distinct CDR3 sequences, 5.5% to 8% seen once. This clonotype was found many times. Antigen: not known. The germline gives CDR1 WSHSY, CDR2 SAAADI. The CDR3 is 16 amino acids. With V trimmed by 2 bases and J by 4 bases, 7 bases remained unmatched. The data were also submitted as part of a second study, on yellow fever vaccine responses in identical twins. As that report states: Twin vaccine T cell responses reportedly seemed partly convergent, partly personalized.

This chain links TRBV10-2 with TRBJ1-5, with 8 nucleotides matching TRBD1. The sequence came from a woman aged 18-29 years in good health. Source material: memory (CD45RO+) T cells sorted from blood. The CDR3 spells CASSEPQDRANQPQHF. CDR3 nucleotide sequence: TGCGCCAGCAGTGAGCCCCAGGACAGGGCTAATCAGCCCCAGCATTTT.